Included here is one T cell receptor beta chain sequence, with context. Antigen: not known. Trimming cost V 3 bases and J 7 bases, with 7 bases left between them. The CDR3 consists of 11 residues. Germline V lookup: CDR1 WSHSY, CDR2 SAAADI. The sample belongs to a study of graft-versus-host responses after intestinal transplantation. Study-wide background: Each recipient received a multivisceral, liver-intestinal, or isolated intestinal graft. Whole-study results and caveats: Allograft clonal ratios (graft-versus-host to host-versus-graft) were high in patients who had graft-donor T cell macrochimerism. Researchers found GvH clones in recipient marrow, and some showed up first in ileum or blood. Peak circulating GvH clone levels were associated with early post-transplant HvG declines.

Sequenced by immunoSEQ multiplex PCR; TCRdb stores in-frame clones only, minus some. The sample shows 45,000 to 50,000 clones, 85% to 95% of them seen only once. The source was PBMCs, collected around 790 days after a first intestinal transplant, on the day of a second. The chain is built from TRBV10-2 and TRBJ2-7; D gene ambiguous. This TCR was sampled from a human patient who received an intestinal transplant, so some T cells may come from the graft donor. The CDR3 DNA is TGCGCCAGCAGTGATGAAAGGGAGCAGTACTTC. This codes for CASSDEREQYF.